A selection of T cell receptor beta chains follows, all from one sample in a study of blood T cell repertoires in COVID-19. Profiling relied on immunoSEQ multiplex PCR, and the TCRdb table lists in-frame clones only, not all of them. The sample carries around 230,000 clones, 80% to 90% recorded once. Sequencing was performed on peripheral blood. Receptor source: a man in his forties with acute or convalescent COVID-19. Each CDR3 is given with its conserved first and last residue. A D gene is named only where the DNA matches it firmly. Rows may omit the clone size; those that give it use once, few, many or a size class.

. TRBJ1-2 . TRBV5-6 TGTGCCAGCAGCCCGGACTTCTATGGCTACACCTTC CASSPDFYGYTF
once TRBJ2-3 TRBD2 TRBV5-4 TGTGCCAGCAGCCGCCCCAGCGGGAGAAACACAGATACGCAGTATTTT CASSRPSGRNTDTQYF
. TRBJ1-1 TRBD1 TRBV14 TGTGCCAGCAGGTCCCCCTTGGGACAGATCATGAACACTGAAGCTTTCTTT CASRSPLGQIMNTEAFF
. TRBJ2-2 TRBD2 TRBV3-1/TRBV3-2 TGTGCCAGCCGAGCGGGGGTCACCGGGGAGCTGTTTTTT CASRAGVTGELFF
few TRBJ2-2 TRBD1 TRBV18 TGTGCCAGCTCACTGGGACAGGGAGATTCCGGGGAGCTGTTTTTT CASSLGQGDSGELFF
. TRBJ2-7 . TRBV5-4 TGTGCCAGCAGCTTTGCCCCAGGGGACTCCTACGAGCAGTACTTC CASSFAPGDSYEQYF
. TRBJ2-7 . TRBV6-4 TGTGCCAGCAAAGGGGTCAGGGTCCCCGTCGAGCAGTACTTC CASKGVRVPVEQYF
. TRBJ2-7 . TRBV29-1 TGCAGCGTCGGGGGGCCAGGGGGCTTACCCCACGAGCAGTACTTC CSVGGPGGLPHEQYF
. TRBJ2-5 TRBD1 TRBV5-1 TGCGCCAGCAGCCAGGGACAGGGAGCTCAAGAGACCCAGTACTTC CASSQGQGAQETQYF
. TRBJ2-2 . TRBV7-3 TGTGCCAGCAGCTTCGGGACAGCCCCACCGGGACTAGTGAACACCGGGGAGCTGTTTTTT CASSFGTAPPGLVNTGELFF
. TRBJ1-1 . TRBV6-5 TGTGCCAGCAGAAACACACAGGAGGGTGACACTGAAGCTTTCTTT CASRNTQEGDTEAFF